This TCR beta chain came from a study of CD8 T cells in ankylosing spondylitis. General study results and limits: A TCR beta motif of roughly 8 highly homologous variants appeared characteristic of ankylosing spondylitis blood.

MiXCR, applied by TCRdb to the 5' RACE reads, yields one record per CDR3 protein. Of 700,000 to 1,000,000 distinct CDR3 sequences listed, 12% were seen once; the top ten hold around 0.51%. V was cut by 6 bases and J by 6 bases, with 16 bases left in between. This CDR3 is built from 14 residues. This clonotype was observed many times. Its antigen remains unidentified. The material sequenced was blood, either unsorted or a sorted T cell fraction (not recorded which). The receptor comes from a male donor with ankylosing spondylitis. The chain carries TRBV12-3 or TRBV12-4 and TRBJ2-3; D might be TRBD1 or TRBD2, each matching 6 bases. The CDR3 loop is CASSPGGSSDTQYF. Here the CDR3 DNA reads TGTGCCAGCAGCCCCGGGGGCAGTAGCGATACGCAGTATTTT.